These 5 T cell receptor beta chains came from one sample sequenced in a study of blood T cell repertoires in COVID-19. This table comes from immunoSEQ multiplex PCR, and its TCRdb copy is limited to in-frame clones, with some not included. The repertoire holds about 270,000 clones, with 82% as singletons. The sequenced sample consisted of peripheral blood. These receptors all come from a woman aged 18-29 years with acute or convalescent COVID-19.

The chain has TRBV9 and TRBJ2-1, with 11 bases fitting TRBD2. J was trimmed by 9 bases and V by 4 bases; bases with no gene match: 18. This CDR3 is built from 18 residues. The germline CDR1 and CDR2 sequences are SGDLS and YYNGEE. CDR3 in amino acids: CASSPTGVAGGQEGEQFF. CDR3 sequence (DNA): TGTGCCAGCAGCCCCACGGGGGTAGCGGGAGGGCAGGAGGGTGAGCAGTTCTTC.

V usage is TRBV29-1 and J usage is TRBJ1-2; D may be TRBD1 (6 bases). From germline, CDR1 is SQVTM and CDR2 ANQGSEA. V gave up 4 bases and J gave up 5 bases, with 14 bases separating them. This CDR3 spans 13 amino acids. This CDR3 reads CSVVEGVRYGYTF. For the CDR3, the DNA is TGCAGCGTTGTTGAGGGGGTTCGGTATGGCTACACCTTC.

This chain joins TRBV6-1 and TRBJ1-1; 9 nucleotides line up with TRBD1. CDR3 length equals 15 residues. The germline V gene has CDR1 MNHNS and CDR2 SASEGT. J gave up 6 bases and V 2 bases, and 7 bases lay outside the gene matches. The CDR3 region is CASSERQGGTPEAFF. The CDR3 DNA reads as TGTGCCAGCAGTGAAAGACAGGGGGGTACGCCTGAAGCTTTCTTT.

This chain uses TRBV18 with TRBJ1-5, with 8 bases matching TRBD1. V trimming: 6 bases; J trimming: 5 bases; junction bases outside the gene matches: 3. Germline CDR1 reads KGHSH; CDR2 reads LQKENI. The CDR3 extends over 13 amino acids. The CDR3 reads CASSMDRDQPQHF. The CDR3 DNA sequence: TGTGCCAGCTCCATGGACAGGGATCAGCCCCAGCATTTT.

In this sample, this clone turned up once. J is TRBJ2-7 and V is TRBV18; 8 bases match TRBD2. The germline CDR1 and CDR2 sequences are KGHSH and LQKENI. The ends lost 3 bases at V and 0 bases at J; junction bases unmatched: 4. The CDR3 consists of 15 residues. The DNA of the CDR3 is TGTGCCAGCTCACCTTTCGGGGGGGACTCCTACGAGCAGTACTTC. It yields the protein CASSPFGGDSYEQYF.